The 21 T cell receptor beta chains reported below all come from one sample, sequenced in a study of T cell changes during pregnancy in multiple sclerosis. TCRdb's copy holds only in-frame clones and misses some; the assay was immunoSEQ multiplex PCR. The data contain about 73,000 clones, around 92% of them seen just once; the ten biggest clones take up approximately 2.8%. The material was peripheral blood, obtained in the third trimester of pregnancy. The receptors were sampled from a female donor in good health, enrolled as a control in a pregnancy study.

This sequence joins TRBV7-9 and TRBJ2-2; 8 nucleotides line up with TRBD1. The CDR3 runs to 16 residues. The germline CDR1 and CDR2 sequences are SEHNR and FQNEAQ (reference sequence). Losses at the gene ends were 7 bases for V and 4 bases for J; bases not matched to a gene: 11. The CDR3 DNA reads as TGTGCCAGCACCCCCATGTTTGGGACAGGCACCGGGGAGCTGTTTTTT. Residues: CASTPMFGTGTGELFF.

This sequence joins TRBV2 and TRBJ2-3, with D perhaps TRBD2 (7 bases). The CDR3 runs to 15 residues. Trimming pared 4 bases from V and 3 bases from J, leaving 14 bases between. CDR1 and CDR2 from the germline V gene are SNHLY and FYNNEI. CDR3 nucleotides: TGTGCCAGCAGTGTCGGGGGGCGGGTGACAGATACGCAGTATTTT. Translation: CASSVGGRVTDTQYF.

The chain links TRBV7-8 to TRBJ2-3; no definite D call. Germline CDR1 is SGHVS and CDR2 is FQNEAQ. V was clipped by 3 bases and J by 0 bases, with 10 bases between them. The CDR3 spans 15 residues. CDR3 loop: CASSFRRPSTDTQYF. The DNA of the CDR3 is TGTGCCAGCAGCTTTAGGAGACCTAGCACAGATACGCAGTATTTT.

V gene TRBV28 combines with J gene TRBJ1-2; TRBD1 aligns across 7 bases. V shed 6 bases, J shed 4 bases, and the junction held 5 bases outside the gene matches. Looked up from germline, CDR1 is MDHEN and CDR2 is SYDVKM. CDR3 length: 13 amino acids. CDR3 DNA sequence: TGTGCCAGCAGAGGCGGGACAGCCTATGGCTACACCTTC. Translated: CASRGGTAYGYTF.

The chain recombines TRBV5-1 with TRBJ2-5; 10 nucleotides line up with TRBD2. Germline V gene sequence: CDR1 SGHRS, CDR2 YFSETQ. The V segment lost 4 bases and the J segment 2 bases; nucleotides outside the gene matches: 11. The CDR3 totals 17 residues. The CDR3: CASSLDPSGGGQETQYF. DNA for the CDR3: TGCGCCAGCAGCCTGGACCCTAGCGGGGGAGGGCAAGAGACCCAGTACTTC.

This sequence joins TRBV18 and TRBJ1-1; D gene uncertain. The CDR3 is 13 residues long. V was cut by 1 base and J by 1 base, with 4 bases left in between. Germline assignment: CDR1 KGHSH and CDR2 LQKENI. Written as DNA, the CDR3 is TGTGCCAGCTCACCACAGCAGAACACTGAAGCTTTCTTT. This encodes CASSPQQNTEAFF.

This chain links TRBV6-1 with TRBJ2-1; D is undetermined. Trimming removed 5 bases at V and 0 bases at J, with 8 bases between. There are 14 residues in the CDR3. Germline V gene data show CDR1 as MNHNS and CDR2 as SASEGT. The CDR3 DNA reads TGTGCCAGCAGTTTGTTAGACTCCTACAATGAGCAGTTCTTC. Its translation is CASSLLDSYNEQFF.

The V gene is TRBV6-1, the J gene TRBJ2-3; TRBD2 agrees at 7 bases. CDR3 size: 17 residues. The V gene's germline CDR1 is MNHNS and CDR2 SASEGT. J was trimmed by 3 bases and V by 0 bases; bases with no gene match: 9. The DNA for the CDR3 is TGTGCCAGCAGTGAAGCACCAGCGGGGACGAGGACAGATACGCAGTATTTT. It codes for CASSEAPAGTRTDTQYF.

The V call is TRBV6-1, the J call TRBJ2-5; weak D call: TRBD2 (7 bases). CDR3 length equals 15 residues. The ends were cut back, 2 bases at V and 3 bases at J, with 13 bases in the middle. Germline V gene lookup returns CDR1 MNHNS and CDR2 SASEGT. The CDR3 sequence: CASSEWGLAEETQYF. The CDR3 DNA reads as TGTGCCAGCAGTGAATGGGGGCTAGCGGAAGAGACCCAGTACTTC.

The J gene is TRBJ2-2, the V gene TRBV4-1; a possible D gene is TRBD1 (5 bases). Germline loops: CDR1 MGHRA, CDR2 YSYEKL. This CDR3 is built from 16 residues. Trimming stripped 0 bases from V and 3 bases from J, with 11 bases between. Here the CDR3 reads CASSQEDRRYTGELFF. The CDR3 nucleotides read TGCGCCAGCAGCCAAGAAGACAGACGTTACACCGGGGAGCTGTTTTTT.

The chain links TRBV29-1 to TRBJ2-3, with TRBD2 identical over 7 bases. In germline, CDR1 is SQVTM, CDR2 ANQGSEA. The CDR3 covers 15 residues. Trimming at V came to 8 bases and at J to 4 bases, leaving 15 bases not matched to a gene. Written as DNA, the CDR3 is TGCAGCATCCGACCGGGGCGGGAGTGGTCAGATACGCAGTATTTT. Translating it yields CSIRPGREWSDTQYF.

The rearrangement links TRBV28 to TRBJ1-2; TRBD1 matches at 9 bases. This CDR3 is built from 13 residues. J gave up 8 bases and V 4 bases, and 5 bases lay outside the gene matches. Looked up from germline, CDR1 is MDHEN and CDR2 is SYDVKM. Written as DNA, the CDR3 is TGTGCCAGCAGTTCCACAGGGGGCGGAGGCTACACCTTC. Translating gives CASSSTGGGGYTF.

This clone was seen once. V usage is TRBV6-5 and J usage is TRBJ1-1; D is possibly TRBD1 (6 bases). The V end lost 6 bases, the J end lost 2 bases, and 16 bases lay between the germline ends. In germline, CDR1 is MNHEY, CDR2 SVGAGI. This CDR3 is 15 amino acids long. The CDR3 coding sequence is TGTGCCAGCAGAGAGGGGGTTGCGGGTAACACTGAAGCTTTCTTT. This codes for CASREGVAGNTEAFF.

This clone was observed a handful of times. The chain carries TRBV7-8 and TRBJ1-3; D possibly corresponds to TRBD1 (6 bases). Germline assignment: CDR1 SGHVS and CDR2 FQNEAQ. The CDR3 has 11 amino acids. V was pared by 7 bases and J by 14 bases, with 15 bases between. As DNA, the CDR3 is TGTGCCAGCATGTCCGTGACAGGCTTATATTTT. As protein: CASMSVTGLYF.

J is TRBJ2-1 and V is TRBV7-2; TRBD1 agrees at 9 bases. Germline trimming cut 1 base from V and 6 bases from J; bases unmatched to any gene: 7. The CDR3 is 16 amino acids. Germline-derived CDR1 and CDR2 are SGHTA and FQGNSA. As DNA, the CDR3 is TGTGCCAGCAGCTTAGTCAGGACAGGGGAATCCAATGAGCAGTTCTTC. Amino acid sequence: CASSLVRTGESNEQFF.

V and J are TRBV11-2 and TRBJ2-7; the match to TRBD2 covers 14 bases. J lost 6 bases, V lost 5 bases, and 6 bases had no gene match. The CDR3 runs to 15 residues. In germline, CDR1 is SGHAT, CDR2 FQNNGV. The CDR3 sequence: CASSARTSGRSEQYF. In nucleotides, the CDR3 is TGTGCCAGCAGCGCCAGGACTAGCGGGAGGAGCGAGCAGTACTTC.

In this sample, this clone turned up a few times. The chain links TRBV27 to TRBJ2-7; the D gene is possibly TRBD1 (6 bases). Germline V CDR1 and CDR2: MNHEY, SMNVEV (reference sequence). This CDR3 is 13 amino acids long. Trimming took 8 bases from V and 7 from J, leaving 18 bases between them. In nucleotides, the CDR3 is TGTGCCAGCCATACCACAGGGTCTGGGGAGCAGTACTTC. Protein sequence: CASHTTGSGEQYF.

The chain is built from TRBV7-9 and TRBJ2-5; TRBD1 might be the D (6 bases). Per the germline V gene, CDR1 is SEHNR and CDR2 is FQNEAQ (reference sequence). There are 15 residues in the CDR3. V lost 5 bases to trimming and J lost 1 base, with 14 bases between them. The CDR3 nucleotides read TGTGCCAGCAGCACGACCTGGGGGCCCCAAGAGACCCAGTACTTC. Amino acid sequence: CASSTTWGPQETQYF.

The chain has TRBV5-4 and TRBJ2-3; 10 bases are a match to TRBD2. V shed 0 bases and J 4 bases; nucleotides not matched to a gene: 2. This CDR3 is 15 amino acids long. Germline V gene lookup returns CDR1 SGHNT and CDR2 YYREEE (reference sequence). CDR3 coding DNA: TGTGCCAGCAGCTTGGTAGCGGGGGGTGCAGATACGCAGTATTTT. As protein: CASSLVAGGADTQYF.

The rearrangement links TRBV27 to TRBJ1-2; 9 bases fit TRBD1. CDR1 and CDR2 (germline): MNHEY, SMNVEV (reference sequence). The CDR3 consists of 16 residues. With V trimmed by 3 bases and J by 6 bases, 11 bases remained unmatched. CDR3 protein: CASSFMGQGNWDGYTF. The CDR3 region has the DNA TGTGCCAGCAGTTTTATGGGACAGGGTAATTGGGATGGCTACACCTTC.

V usage is TRBV7-9 and J usage is TRBJ2-5; 8 nucleotides line up with TRBD1. V lost 5 bases, J lost 5 bases, and 10 bases stayed unmatched. This CDR3 region has 15 residues. Germline values: CDR1 SEHNR, CDR2 FQNEAQ (reference sequence). CDR3: CASSPDRAGWETQYF. Written as DNA, the CDR3 is TGTGCCAGCAGCCCGGACAGGGCAGGGTGGGAGACCCAGTACTTC.